A single sample is the source of the 6 T cell receptor beta chains below, sequenced in a study of CD8 T cells in ankylosing spondylitis. MiXCR was run by TCRdb on the 5' RACE reads, yielding one entry per CDR3 protein. The sample consists of 350,000 to 400,000 distinct CDR3 sequences, 20% to 25% of them appearing once. The material sequenced was blood, either unsorted or a sorted T cell fraction (not recorded which). These receptors originate from a male donor with ankylosing spondylitis or in good health (not recorded which).

The chain combines TRBV20-1 with TRBJ2-3; 10 nucleotides match TRBD2. Losses at the gene ends were 6 bases for V and 2 bases for J; bases not matched to a gene: 11. The V gene's germline CDR1 is DFQATT and CDR2 SNEGSKA (reference sequence). This CDR3 has 16 amino acids. The chain's CDR3 is CSASPLAGRVTDTQYF. CDR3 sequence (DNA): TGCAGTGCCAGTCCACTAGCGGGGAGGGTCACAGATACGCAGTATTTT.

This clonotype was seen ten or more times. The J gene is TRBJ2-1, the V gene TRBV6-4, with D possibly TRBD1 on 6 matching bases. V lost 0 bases, J lost 0 bases, and 9 bases lay in between. The germline V gene encodes CDR1 MRHNA and CDR2 SNTAGT. This CDR3 spans 16 amino acids. CDR3: CASSDSGAVSYNEQFF. The CDR3 DNA reads as TGTGCCAGCAGTGACTCGGGGGCCGTCTCCTACAATGAGCAGTTCTTC.

This sequence joins TRBV15 and TRBJ2-7; D possibly matches TRBD1 or TRBD2 (5 bases each). V was clipped by 6 bases and J by 5 bases, with 14 bases between them. CDR3 length: 13 amino acids. From germline, CDR1 is LNHNV and CDR2 YYDKDF (reference sequence). The CDR3 DNA sequence: TGTGCCACCAGGAGGGACCCGGTGGACGAGCAGTACTTC. Translating gives CATRRDPVDEQYF.

This clonotype has more than one count but fewer than ten. The rearrangement joins TRBV7-9 to TRBJ2-7; D remains unclear. The germline gives CDR1 SEHNR, CDR2 FQNEAQ (reference sequence). The CDR3 runs to 13 residues. The V end was cut by 0 bases, the J end by 5 bases, with 8 bases between. For the CDR3, the DNA is TGTGCCAGCAGCTTAGCCGAGAACCACGAGCAGTACTTC. This translates into CASSLAENHEQYF.

CDR3 loop: CASSPPSDTEAFF. CDR3 nucleotides: TGTGCCAGCTCACCACCGTCAGACACTGAAGCTTTCTTT. This chain connects TRBV18 to TRBJ1-1; no clear D gene. V was trimmed by 0 bases and J by 3 bases, leaving 5 bases between them. The CDR3 is 13 amino acids. Germline V gene data show CDR1 as KGHSH and CDR2 as LQKENI. Complete variable domain (other parts from reference TRBV18 and TRBJ1-1): NAGVMQNPRHLVRRRGQEARLRCSPMKGHSHVYWYRQLPEEGLKFMVYLQKENIIDESGMPKERFSAEFPKEGPSILRIQQVVRGDSAAYFCASSPPSDTEAFFGQGTRLTVV.

This rearrangement joins TRBV12-3 or TRBV12-4 to TRBJ1-5, with D uncertain. CDR3 length equals 14 residues. V lost 3 bases and J 5 bases, leaving 11 bases between the germline ends. CDR3 in DNA: TGTGCCAGCAGTTTTTTAGGCATCGATCAGCCCCAGCATTTT. It codes for CASSFLGIDQPQHF.